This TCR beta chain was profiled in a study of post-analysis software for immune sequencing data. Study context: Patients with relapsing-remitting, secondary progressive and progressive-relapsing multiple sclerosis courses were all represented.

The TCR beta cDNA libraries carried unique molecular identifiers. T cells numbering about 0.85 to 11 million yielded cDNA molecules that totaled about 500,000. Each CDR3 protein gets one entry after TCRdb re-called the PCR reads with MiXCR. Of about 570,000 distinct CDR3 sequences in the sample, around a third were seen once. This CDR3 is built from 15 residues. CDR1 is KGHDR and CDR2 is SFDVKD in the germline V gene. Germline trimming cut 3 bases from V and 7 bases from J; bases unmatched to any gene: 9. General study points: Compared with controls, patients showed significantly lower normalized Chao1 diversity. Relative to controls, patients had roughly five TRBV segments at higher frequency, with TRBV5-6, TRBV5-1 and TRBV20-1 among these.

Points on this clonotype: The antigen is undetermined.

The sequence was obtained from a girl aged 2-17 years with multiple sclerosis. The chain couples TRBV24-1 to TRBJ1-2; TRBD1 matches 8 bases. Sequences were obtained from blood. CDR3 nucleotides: TGTGCCACCAGTGATGCCGGAGGACAGGGTGGTGGCTACACCTTC. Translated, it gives CATSDAGGQGGGYTF.